This T cell receptor (beta chain) was identified in a study of blood T cell repertoires in COVID-19. Study overall: Samples came from the United States, Italy and Spain, spanning acute and convalescent COVID-19.

Across under 25 US areas, participants ranged in age from about 18 to 100 years. The table came from immunoSEQ multiplex PCR; TCRdb's copy has only in-frame clones and leaves some out. The table has about 210,000 clones, roughly 89% seen once; the top ten hold around 2.9%. The CDR3 runs 19 residues. Germline V CDR1 and CDR2: SGHAT, FQNNGV. The trim removed 0 bases at V and 2 bases at J, leaving 15 bases unmatched. Sequencing was carried out using PBMCs or T cells enriched from blood (not recorded which). The chain has TRBV11-2 and TRBJ1-2; 7 bases are a match to TRBD1. The source is a woman aged 30 to 39 who had been exposed to COVID-19. The CDR3 DNA sequence: TGTGCCAGCAGCTTAGAAAGGGGGCCAGACACCGCTTCCAACTATGGCTACACCTTC. Translating gives CASSLERGPDTASNYGYTF.